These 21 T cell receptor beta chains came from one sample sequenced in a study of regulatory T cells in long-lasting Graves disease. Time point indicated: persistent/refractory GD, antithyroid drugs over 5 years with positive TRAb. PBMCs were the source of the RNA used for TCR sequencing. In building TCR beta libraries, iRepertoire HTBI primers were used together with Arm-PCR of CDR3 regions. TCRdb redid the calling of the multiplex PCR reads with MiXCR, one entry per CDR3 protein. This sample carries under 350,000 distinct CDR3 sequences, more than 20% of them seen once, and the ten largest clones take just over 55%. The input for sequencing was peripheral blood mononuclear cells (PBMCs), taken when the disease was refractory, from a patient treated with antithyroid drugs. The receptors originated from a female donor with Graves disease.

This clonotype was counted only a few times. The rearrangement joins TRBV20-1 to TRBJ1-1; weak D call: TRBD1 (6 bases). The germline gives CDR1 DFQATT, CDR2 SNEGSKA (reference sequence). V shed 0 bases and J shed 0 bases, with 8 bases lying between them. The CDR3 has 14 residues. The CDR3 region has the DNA TGCAGTGCTAGAGATAAGGGGGTGAACACTGAAGCTTTCTTT. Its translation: CSARDKGVNTEAFF.

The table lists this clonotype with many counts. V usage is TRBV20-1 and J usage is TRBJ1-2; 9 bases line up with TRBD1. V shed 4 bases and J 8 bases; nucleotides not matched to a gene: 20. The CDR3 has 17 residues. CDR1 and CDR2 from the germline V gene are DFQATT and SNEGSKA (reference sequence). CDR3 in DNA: TGCAGTGCTAACGCCGGGACAGGGATCTCCCCCGTGCGGGGCTACACCTTC. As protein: CSANAGTGISPVRGYTF.

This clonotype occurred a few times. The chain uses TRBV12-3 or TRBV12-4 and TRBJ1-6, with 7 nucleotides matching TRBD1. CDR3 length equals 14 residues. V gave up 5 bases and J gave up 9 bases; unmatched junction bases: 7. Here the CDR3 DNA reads TGTGCCAGCAGTCTCGACAGGGTGTTTTCACCCCTCCACTTT. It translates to CASSLDRVFSPLHF.

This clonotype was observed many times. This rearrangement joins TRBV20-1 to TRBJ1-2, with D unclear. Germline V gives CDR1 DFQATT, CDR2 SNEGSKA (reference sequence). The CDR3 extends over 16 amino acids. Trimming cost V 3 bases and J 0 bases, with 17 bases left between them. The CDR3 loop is CSARISEAASNYGYTF. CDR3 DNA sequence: TGCAGTGCTAGGATCTCTGAGGCCGCATCTAACTATGGCTACACCTTC.

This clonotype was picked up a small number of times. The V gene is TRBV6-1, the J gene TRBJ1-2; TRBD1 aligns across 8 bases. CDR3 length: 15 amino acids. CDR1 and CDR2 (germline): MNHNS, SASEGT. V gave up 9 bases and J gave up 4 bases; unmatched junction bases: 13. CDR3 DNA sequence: TGTGCCAGTCTGCCCCAGGGGGCGCGCGTCTATGGCTACACCTTC. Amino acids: CASLPQGARVYGYTF.

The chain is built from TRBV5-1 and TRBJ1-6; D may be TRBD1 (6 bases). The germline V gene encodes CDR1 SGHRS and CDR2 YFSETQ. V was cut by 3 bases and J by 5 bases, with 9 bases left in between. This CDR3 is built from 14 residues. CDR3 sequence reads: CASSWTVNNSPLHF. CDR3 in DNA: TGCGCCAGCAGCTGGACAGTTAATAATTCACCCCTCCACTTT.

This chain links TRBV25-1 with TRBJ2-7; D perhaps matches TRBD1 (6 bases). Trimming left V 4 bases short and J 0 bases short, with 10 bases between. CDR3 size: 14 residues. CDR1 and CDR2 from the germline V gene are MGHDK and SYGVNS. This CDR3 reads CASSGTETSYEQYF. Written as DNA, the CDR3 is TGTGCCAGCAGTGGGACAGAGACCTCCTACGAGCAGTACTTC.

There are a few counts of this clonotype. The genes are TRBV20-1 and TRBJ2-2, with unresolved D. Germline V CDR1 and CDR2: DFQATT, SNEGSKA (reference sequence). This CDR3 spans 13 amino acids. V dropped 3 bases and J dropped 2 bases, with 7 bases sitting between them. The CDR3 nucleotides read TGCAGTGCTAGTCCCAGAAACACCGGGGAGCTGTTTTTT. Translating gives CSASPRNTGELFF.

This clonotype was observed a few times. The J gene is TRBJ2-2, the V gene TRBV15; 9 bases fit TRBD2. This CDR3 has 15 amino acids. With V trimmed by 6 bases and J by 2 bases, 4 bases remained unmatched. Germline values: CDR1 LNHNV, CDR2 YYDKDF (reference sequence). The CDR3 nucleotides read TGTGCCACCAGGGTGACTAGCGGTAACACCGGGGAGCTGTTTTTT. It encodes CATRVTSGNTGELFF.

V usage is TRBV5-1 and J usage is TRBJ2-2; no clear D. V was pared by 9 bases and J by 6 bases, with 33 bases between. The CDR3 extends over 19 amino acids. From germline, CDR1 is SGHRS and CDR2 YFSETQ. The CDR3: CATRAQPSSLGVSAGELFF. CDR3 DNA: TGCGCCACCCGGGCTCAACCATCTAGTCTTGGTGTCTCGGCCGGGGAGCTGTTTTTT.

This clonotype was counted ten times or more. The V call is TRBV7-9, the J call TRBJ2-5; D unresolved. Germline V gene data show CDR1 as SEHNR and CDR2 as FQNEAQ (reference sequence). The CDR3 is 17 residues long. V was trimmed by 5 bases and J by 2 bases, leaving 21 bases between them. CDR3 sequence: CASSPTLTAQWQETQYF. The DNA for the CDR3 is TGTGCCAGCAGCCCTACCCTCACGGCCCAGTGGCAAGAGACCCAGTACTTC.

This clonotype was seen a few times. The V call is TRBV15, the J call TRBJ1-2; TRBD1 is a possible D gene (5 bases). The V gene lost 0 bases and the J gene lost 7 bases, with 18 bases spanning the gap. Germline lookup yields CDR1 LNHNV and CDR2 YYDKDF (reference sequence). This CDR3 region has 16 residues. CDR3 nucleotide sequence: TGTGCCACCAGCAGAGATCGGGGCGGGGGGTTCGGTGGCTACACCTTC. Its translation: CATSRDRGGGFGGYTF.

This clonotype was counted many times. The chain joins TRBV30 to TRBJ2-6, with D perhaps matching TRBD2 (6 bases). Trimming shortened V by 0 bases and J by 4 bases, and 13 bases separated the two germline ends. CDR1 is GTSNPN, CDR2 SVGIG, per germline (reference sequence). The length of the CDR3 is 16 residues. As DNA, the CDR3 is TGTGCCTGGAGTGTAGGGACTCCCGTGGGGGCCAACGTCCTGACTTTC. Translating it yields CAWSVGTPVGANVLTF.

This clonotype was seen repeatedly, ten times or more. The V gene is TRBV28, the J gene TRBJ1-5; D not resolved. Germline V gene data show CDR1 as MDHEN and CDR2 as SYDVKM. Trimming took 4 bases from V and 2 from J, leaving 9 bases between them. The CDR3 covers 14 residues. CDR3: CASSSGVGNQPQHF. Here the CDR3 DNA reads TGTGCCAGCAGTTCCGGGGTAGGCAATCAGCCCCAGCATTTT.

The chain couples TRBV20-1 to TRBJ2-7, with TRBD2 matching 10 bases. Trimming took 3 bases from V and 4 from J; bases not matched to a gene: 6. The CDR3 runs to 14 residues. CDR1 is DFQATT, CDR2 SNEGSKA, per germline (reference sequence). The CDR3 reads CSARKTSGPYEQYF. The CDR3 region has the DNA TGCAGTGCTAGGAAGACTAGCGGGCCATACGAGCAGTACTTC.

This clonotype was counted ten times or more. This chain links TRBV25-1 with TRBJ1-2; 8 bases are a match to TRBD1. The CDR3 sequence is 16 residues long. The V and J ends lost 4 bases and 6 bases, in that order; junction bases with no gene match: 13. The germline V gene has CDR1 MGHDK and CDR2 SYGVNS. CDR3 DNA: TGTGCCAGCAGTGTGGGTCAGGGGGCGGATGCCCATGGCTACACCTTC. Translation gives CASSVGQGADAHGYTF.

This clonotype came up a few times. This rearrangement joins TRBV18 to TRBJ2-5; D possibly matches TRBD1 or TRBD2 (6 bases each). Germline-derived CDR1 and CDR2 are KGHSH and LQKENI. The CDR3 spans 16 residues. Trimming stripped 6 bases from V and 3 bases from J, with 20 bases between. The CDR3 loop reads CASSALVGGTKETQYF. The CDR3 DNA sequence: TGTGCCAGCTCGGCCCTGGTGGGGGGCACAAAAGAGACCCAGTACTTC.

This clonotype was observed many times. CDR3 residues: CASSIDFPGQLNTEAFF. The CDR3 DNA sequence: TGTGCCAGTAGTATAGATTTCCCGGGACAGTTGAACACTGAAGCTTTCTTT. The chain uses TRBV19 and TRBJ1-1; TRBD1 agrees at 7 bases. The CDR3 extends over 17 amino acids. The V segment lost 0 bases and the J segment 0 bases; nucleotides outside the gene matches: 7. Germline CDR1 and CDR2: LNHDA and SQIVND (reference sequence).

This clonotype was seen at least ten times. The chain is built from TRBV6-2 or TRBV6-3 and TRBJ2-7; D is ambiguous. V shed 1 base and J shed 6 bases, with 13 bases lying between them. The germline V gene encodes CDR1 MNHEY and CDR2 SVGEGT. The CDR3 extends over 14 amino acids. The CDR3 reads CASSYLASSGEQYF. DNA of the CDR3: TGTGCCAGCAGTTACTTGGCCTCGTCGGGCGAGCAGTACTTC.

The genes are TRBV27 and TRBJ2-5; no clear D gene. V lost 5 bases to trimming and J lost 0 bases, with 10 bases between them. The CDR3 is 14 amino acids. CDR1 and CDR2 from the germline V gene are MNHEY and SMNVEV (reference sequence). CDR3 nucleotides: TGTGCCAGCAGTGCTCGGACGGACCAAGAGACCCAGTACTTC. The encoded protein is CASSARTDQETQYF.

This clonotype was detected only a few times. Written as DNA, the CDR3 is TGTGCCAGCAGCTTGGCCTACGGAGAAGATACGCAGTATTTT. It is translated as CASSLAYGEDTQYF. The rearrangement links TRBV7-2 to TRBJ2-3, with no clear D. There are 14 residues in the CDR3. Deletions cut 3 bases from V and 5 bases from J, with 12 bases between. In germline, CDR1 is SGHTA, CDR2 FQGNSA.